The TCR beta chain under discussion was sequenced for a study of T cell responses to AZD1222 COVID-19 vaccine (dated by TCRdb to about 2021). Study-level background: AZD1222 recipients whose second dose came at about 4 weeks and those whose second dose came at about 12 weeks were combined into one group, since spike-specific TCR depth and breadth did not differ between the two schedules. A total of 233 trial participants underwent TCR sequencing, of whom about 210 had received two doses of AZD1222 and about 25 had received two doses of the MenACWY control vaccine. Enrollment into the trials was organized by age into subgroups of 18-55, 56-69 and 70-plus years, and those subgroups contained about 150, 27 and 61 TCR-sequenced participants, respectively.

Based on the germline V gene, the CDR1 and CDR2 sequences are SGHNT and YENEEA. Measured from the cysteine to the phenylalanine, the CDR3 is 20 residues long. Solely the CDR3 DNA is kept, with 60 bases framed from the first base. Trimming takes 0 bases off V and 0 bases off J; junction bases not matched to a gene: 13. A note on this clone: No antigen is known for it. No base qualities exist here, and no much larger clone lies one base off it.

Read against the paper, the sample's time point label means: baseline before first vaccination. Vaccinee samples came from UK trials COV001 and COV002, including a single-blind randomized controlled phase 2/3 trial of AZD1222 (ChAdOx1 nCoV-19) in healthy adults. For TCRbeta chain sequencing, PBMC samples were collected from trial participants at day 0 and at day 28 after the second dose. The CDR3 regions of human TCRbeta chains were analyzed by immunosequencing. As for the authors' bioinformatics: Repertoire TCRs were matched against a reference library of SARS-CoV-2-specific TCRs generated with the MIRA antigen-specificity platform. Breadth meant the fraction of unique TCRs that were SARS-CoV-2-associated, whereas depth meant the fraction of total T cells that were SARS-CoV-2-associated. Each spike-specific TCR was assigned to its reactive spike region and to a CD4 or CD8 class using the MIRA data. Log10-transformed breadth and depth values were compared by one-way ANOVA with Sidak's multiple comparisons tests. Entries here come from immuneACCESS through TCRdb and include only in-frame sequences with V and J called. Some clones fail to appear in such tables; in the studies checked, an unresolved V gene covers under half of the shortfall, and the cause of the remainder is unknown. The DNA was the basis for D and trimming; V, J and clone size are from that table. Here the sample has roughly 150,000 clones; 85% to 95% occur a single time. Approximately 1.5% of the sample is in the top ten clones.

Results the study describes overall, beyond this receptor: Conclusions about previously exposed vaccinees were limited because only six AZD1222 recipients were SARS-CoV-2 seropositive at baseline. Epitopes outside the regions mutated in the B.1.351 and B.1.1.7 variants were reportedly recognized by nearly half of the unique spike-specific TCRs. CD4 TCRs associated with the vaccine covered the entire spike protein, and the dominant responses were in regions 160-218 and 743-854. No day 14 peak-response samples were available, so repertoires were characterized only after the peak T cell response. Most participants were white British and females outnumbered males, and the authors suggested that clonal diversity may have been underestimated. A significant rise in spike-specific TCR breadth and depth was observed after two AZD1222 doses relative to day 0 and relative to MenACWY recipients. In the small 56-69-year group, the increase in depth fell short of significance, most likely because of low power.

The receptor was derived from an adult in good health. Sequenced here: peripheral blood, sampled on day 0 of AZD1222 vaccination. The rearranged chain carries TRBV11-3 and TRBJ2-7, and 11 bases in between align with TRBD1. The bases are TGTGCCAGCAGCTTAGATATCGGACAGGGGGCCCATCGGAGCTCCTACGAGCAGTACTTC. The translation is CASSLDIGQGAHRSSYEQYF.